These 24 T cell receptor beta chains share one sample of origin, sequenced in a study of CD8 T cell repertoires and HIV-1 epitope variants. Their antigens are not known. Clones were sequenced by immunoSEQ multiplex PCR, and TCRdb holds only the in-frame ones, with some missing. This table has about 4,800 clones, 66% appearing once. Sequencing input: cultured CD8+ T cells derived from PBMCs. The receptors were gathered from a male donor with HIV.

In its sample, this clone was seen a few times. The chain employs TRBV7-9 and TRBJ1-4; D not resolved. The CDR3 has 13 residues. Per the germline V gene, CDR1 is SEHNR and CDR2 is FQNEAQ (reference sequence). The ends were cut back, 1 base at V and 7 bases at J, with 7 bases in the middle. CDR3 amino acids: CASSLVGTEKLFF. CDR3 bases: TGTGCCAGCAGCTTAGTGGGAACTGAAAAACTGTTTTTT.

This clone was observed a handful of times. The chain recombines TRBV6-1 with TRBJ2-7; TRBD1 is a possible D gene (6 bases). The CDR3 sequence is 14 residues long. V was clipped by 2 bases and J by 2 bases, with 10 bases between them. The germline gives CDR1 MNHNS, CDR2 SASEGT. Here the CDR3 DNA reads TGTGCCAGCAGTGAACAGGGGCCCCCCTACGAGCAGTACTTC. It yields the protein CASSEQGPPYEQYF.

The chain is built from TRBV7-9 and TRBJ2-3, with a possible D match to TRBD2 (5 bases). V shed 6 bases and J shed 0 bases, with 13 bases lying between them. Germline V gene sequence: CDR1 SEHNR, CDR2 FQNEAQ (reference sequence). The CDR3 runs 15 residues. The CDR3 DNA is TGTGCCAGCAGTTCTCTAAAGCGGAGCACAGATACGCAGTATTTT. This translates into CASSSLKRSTDTQYF.

This clone appeared a few times. The chain combines TRBV7-9 with TRBJ1-1; the D gene is possibly TRBD1 (6 bases). CDR3 length: 13 amino acids. Germline V lookup: CDR1 SEHNR, CDR2 FQNEAQ (reference sequence). V shed 1 base and J shed 4 bases, with 7 bases lying between them. The CDR3 bases are TGTGCCAGCAGCTTAGAGGGGGGCACTGAAGCTTTCTTT. Translating gives CASSLEGGTEAFF. Full variable domain (remainder filled in from reference TRBV7-9 and TRBJ1-1): DTGVSQNPRHKITKRGQNVTFRCDPISEHNRLYWYRQTLGQGPEFLTYFQNEAQLEKSRLLSDRFSAERPKGSFSTLEIQRTEQGDSAMYLCASSLEGGTEAFFGQGTRLTVV.

The genes are TRBV4-1 and TRBJ1-2; no reliable D call. The germline V and J ends were trimmed by 0 bases and 3 bases, with 5 bases remaining between them. The CDR3 runs 13 residues. Germline-derived CDR1 and CDR2 are MGHRA and YSYEKL. The CDR3, as DNA: TGCGCCAGCAGCCAAGATAGGGACTATGGCTACACCTTC. Translation: CASSQDRDYGYTF.

Written as DNA, the CDR3 is TGTGCCAGCAGTTTAGAGGCAACCTATGGCTACACCTTC. Residues: CASSLEATYGYTF. The genes are TRBV28 and TRBJ1-2; D gene unclear. The V end lost 2 bases, the J end lost 4 bases, and 8 bases lay between the germline ends. CDR3 size: 13 residues. Germline V lookup: CDR1 MDHEN, CDR2 SYDVKM.

This clone was counted once. This sequence joins TRBV7-8 and TRBJ1-4, with TRBD1 matching over 9 bases. Germline CDR1 SGHVS, CDR2 FQNEAQ. J was trimmed by 4 bases and V by 4 bases; bases with no gene match: 1. The CDR3 runs 14 residues. CDR3 DNA: TGTGCCAGCAGCTCGACAGGGGGTAATGAAAAACTGTTTTTT. Its translation is CASSSTGGNEKLFF.

By proportion, this clone is medium-sized. The chain combines TRBV27 with TRBJ1-6, with 7 bases aligning to TRBD1. V shed 4 bases and J 14 bases; nucleotides not matched to a gene: 2. CDR3 length: 11 amino acids. Germline V gene lookup returns CDR1 MNHEY and CDR2 SMNVEV (reference sequence). CDR3 nucleotides: TGTGCCAGCAGTTCCGGGACAGCCCTCCACTTT. It translates to CASSSGTALHF.

This clone was seen a handful of times. The rearrangement joins TRBV28 to TRBJ1-4; possibly TRBD1 for D (5 bases). The CDR3 has 15 amino acids. Germline V gives CDR1 MDHEN, CDR2 SYDVKM. The V gene lost 3 bases and the J gene lost 7 bases, with 15 bases spanning the gap. The CDR3 DNA sequence: TGTGCCAGCAGTTTCCAGTCGAGAGGGGCTGAAAAACTGTTTTTT. Translated: CASSFQSRGAEKLFF.

The chain combines TRBV6-5 with TRBJ2-2; TRBD2 aligns across 12 bases. The CDR3 length is 15 residues. J lost 4 bases, V lost 6 bases, and 3 bases had no gene match. Germline V gives CDR1 MNHEY, CDR2 SVGAGI. The CDR3 sequence is CASRLGLAGTGELFF. For the CDR3, the DNA is TGTGCCAGCAGACTGGGACTAGCGGGCACCGGGGAGCTGTTTTTT.

The gene calls are TRBV6-5 and TRBJ1-1; D gene unclear. In germline, CDR1 is MNHEY, CDR2 SVGAGI. V lost 6 bases, J lost 0 bases, and 11 bases lay in between. The CDR3 extends over 14 amino acids. The CDR3 loop reads CASRASGMNTEAFF. The CDR3 coding sequence is TGTGCCAGCAGAGCGAGCGGGATGAACACTGAAGCTTTCTTT.

This chain joins TRBV13 and TRBJ1-1; D unclear. Trimming took off 5 bases at V and 0 bases at J, with 19 bases between the two ends. Germline-derived CDR1 and CDR2 are PRHDT and FYEKMQ (reference sequence). The CDR3 is made up of 17 amino acids. CDR3 amino acids: CASSQTGGSGMNTEAFF. The DNA of the CDR3 is TGTGCCAGCAGCCAAACCGGAGGGTCTGGCATGAACACTGAAGCTTTCTTT. The whole variable domain, remainder taken from reference TRBV13 and TRBJ1-1, is AAGVIQSPRHLIKEKRETATLKCYPIPRHDTVYWYQQGPGQDPQFLISFYEKMQSDKGSIPDRFSAQQFSDYHSELNMSSLELGDSALYFCASSQTGGSGMNTEAFFGQGTRLTVV.

V is TRBV5-1 and J is TRBJ1-1, with D perhaps matching TRBD1 (5 bases). With 0 bases removed from V and 3 bases from J, the gap between germline ends came to 12 bases. Germline CDR1 SGHRS, CDR2 YFSETQ. This CDR3 comprises 15 residues. The CDR3, as DNA: TGCGCCAGCAGCTTGGATAGGGGATGGGACACTGAAGCTTTCTTT. Translation gives CASSLDRGWDTEAFF.

The V call is TRBV29-1, the J call TRBJ1-1; D is unclear. V lost 4 bases and J 1 base, leaving 7 bases between the germline ends. Germline V CDR1 and CDR2: SQVTM, ANQGSEA. This CDR3 region has 12 residues. The CDR3 reads CSVVRRNTEAFF. In DNA form, the CDR3 reads TGCAGCGTTGTCCGAAGGAACACTGAAGCTTTCTTT.

The chain couples TRBV6-5 to TRBJ1-4, with D perhaps TRBD1 (5 bases). V lost 2 bases and J 10 bases, leaving 11 bases between the germline ends. This CDR3 spans 13 amino acids. The germline V gene has CDR1 MNHEY and CDR2 SVGAGI. In DNA form, the CDR3 reads TGTGCCAGCAGTTACAAATGGGGACTAAAACTGTTTTTT. As protein: CASSYKWGLKLFF.

This chain links TRBV7-8 with TRBJ2-1; D might be TRBD1 (6 bases). The ends were cut back, 5 bases at V and 6 bases at J, with 14 bases in the middle. Germline V lookup: CDR1 SGHVS, CDR2 FQNEAQ. The CDR3 is 14 amino acids. CDR3: CASSRWDTPNEQFF. CDR3 DNA sequence: TGTGCCAGCAGCCGGTGGGACACCCCCAATGAGCAGTTCTTC.

V usage is TRBV28 and J usage is TRBJ1-5; D ambiguous. Trimming stripped 6 bases from V and 4 bases from J, with 16 bases between. The CDR3 length is 15 residues. CDR1 is MDHEN and CDR2 is SYDVKM in the germline V gene. The CDR3 region has the DNA TGTGCCAGCAGCCCCGTCGGGGAGACAAATCAGCCCCAGCATTTT. As protein: CASSPVGETNQPQHF.

This clone was found a few times. V and J are TRBV4-1 and TRBJ1-1; D possibly corresponds to TRBD1 (5 bases). Germline values: CDR1 MGHRA, CDR2 YSYEKL. This CDR3 region has 16 residues. The V end lost 0 bases, the J end lost 1 base, and 12 bases lay between the germline ends. In nucleotides, the CDR3 is TGCGCCAGCAGCCAAGATGTTGGGCAGGGGAACACTGAAGCTTTCTTT. Protein product: CASSQDVGQGNTEAFF.

CDR3 sequence: CAWSVRGTGDYEQYF. In DNA form, the CDR3 reads TGTGCCTGGAGCGTCCGCGGGACAGGGGACTACGAGCAGTACTTC. The gene calls are TRBV30 and TRBJ2-7, with TRBD1 matching over 10 bases. Unmatched junction bases numbered 8, after V lost 3 bases and J lost 3 bases. The CDR3 totals 15 residues. CDR1 and CDR2 (germline): GTSNPN, SVGIG (reference sequence).

A word on this clone: The sample holds other DNA sequences that translate to the same CDR3. This chain uses TRBV4-3 with TRBJ2-2; 9 bases align to TRBD2. The V gene's germline CDR1 is LGHNA and CDR2 YSLEER. V gave up 0 bases and J gave up 5 bases; unmatched junction bases: 4. The CDR3 loop spans 16 amino acids. The DNA of the CDR3 is TGCGCCAGCAGCCAAGATGAGGCGGGGGGGACCGGGGAGCTGTTTTTT. The encoded protein is CASSQDEAGGTGELFF.

This sequence joins TRBV4-1 and TRBJ2-5, with 7 nucleotides matching TRBD2. Germline CDR1 MGHRA, CDR2 YSYEKL. V shed 0 bases and J 2 bases; nucleotides not matched to a gene: 9. This CDR3 spans 17 amino acids. DNA of the CDR3: TGCGCCAGCAGCCAAGATCGTGCGGGAGCACAACAAGAGACCCAGTACTTC. Its translation is CASSQDRAGAQQETQYF.

The chain links TRBV7-8 to TRBJ2-7, with 7 bases lining up with TRBD1. This CDR3 spans 13 amino acids. The V gene end was trimmed by 2 bases and the J gene end by 3 bases; junction bases not matched to a gene: 1. The germline V gene encodes CDR1 SGHVS and CDR2 FQNEAQ. CDR3 nucleotide sequence: TGTGCCAGCAGCTTAACAGGGGTCTACGAGCAGTACTTC. Its protein is CASSLTGVYEQYF.

By sample share, this clone is large. The genes are TRBV10-3 and TRBJ2-6; either TRBD1 or TRBD2 may supply D (5 bases each). This CDR3 is 17 amino acids long. V was trimmed by 0 bases and J by 1 base, leaving 10 bases between them. Looked up from germline, CDR1 is ENHRY and CDR2 is SYGVKD. CDR3 bases: TGTGCCATCAGTGAGTCTCTGGGGGTATCTGGGGCCAACGTCCTGACTTTC. It codes for CAISESLGVSGANVLTF.

This chain joins TRBV19 and TRBJ2-2; 8 bases are a match to TRBD1. Trimming took 8 bases from V and 3 from J; bases not matched to a gene: 5. This CDR3 is built from 14 residues. From germline, CDR1 is LNHDA and CDR2 SQIVND (reference sequence). The DNA of the CDR3 is TGTGCCAGTCGACAGGGGCGGGACACCGGGGAGCTGTTTTTT. It yields the protein CASRQGRDTGELFF.